This T cell receptor beta chain was observed in a study of blood T cell repertoires in COVID-19. This CDR3 spans 14 amino acids. Germline CDR1 SQVTM, CDR2 ANQGSEA. The V end was cut by 2 bases, the J end by 4 bases, with 14 bases between. Participants were aged 18 to 89 years from about two dozen US areas. Before they entered the study, exposed participants had met a COVID-19 case within 2 weeks. TCRdb keeps only in-frame clones here, not all; method: immunoSEQ multiplex PCR. The sample carries about 300,000 clones, roughly 90% recorded once. The sequence came from a woman between 45 and 65 years old who had been exposed to COVID-19. Sequencing used PBMCs or T cells enriched from blood (not recorded which). V is TRBV29-1 and J is TRBJ1-1, with a possible D match to TRBD1 (6 bases). The CDR3 protein is CSVELGGRITEAFF. For the CDR3, the DNA is TGCAGCGTTGAATTGGGGGGGCGGATCACTGAAGCTTTCTTT.